Presented here are 27 T cell receptor beta chains from one specimen sequenced in a study of technical replicates of blood from four donors. The repertoire was sequenced with immunoSEQ multiplex PCR; TCRdb's copy has only in-frame clones and lacks some. The table shows roughly 70,000 clones, with over 85% occurring only once. Sequenced: T cells isolated from PBMCs. These receptors were obtained from a human donor in good health.

This clone was counted once. The rearrangement uses TRBV10-3 and TRBJ2-2; D unresolved. Germline CDR1 reads ENHRY; CDR2 reads SYGVKD. The CDR3 has 14 amino acids. Trimming left V 10 bases short and J 8 bases short, with 20 bases between. CDR3 sequence reads: CATSEVAAKGELFF. The CDR3 bases are TGTGCCACCTCAGAGGTGGCGGCCAAGGGGGAGCTGTTTTTT.

This chain connects TRBV5-6 to TRBJ2-1; 11 bases align to TRBD2. V dropped 2 bases and J dropped 0; count of bases not matched to a gene: 10. There are 19 residues in the CDR3. CDR1 is SGHDT and CDR2 is YYEEEE in the germline V gene. CDR3 DNA: TGTGCCAGCAGCTTCTATTGGGGGACTAGCGGTTCCTCCTACAATGAGCAGTTCTTC. This gives the protein CASSFYWGTSGSSYNEQFF.

The gene calls are TRBV7-2 and TRBJ2-7, with a tentative D call TRBD2 (5 bases). V lost 0 bases, J lost 2 bases, and 8 bases lay in between. The CDR3 is 14 amino acids. Germline V lookup: CDR1 SGHTA, CDR2 FQGNSA. The chain's CDR3 is CASSLAGVPYEQYF. In nucleotides, the CDR3 is TGTGCCAGCAGCTTAGCGGGAGTTCCCTACGAGCAGTACTTC.

This rearrangement joins TRBV10-2 to TRBJ2-5, with 10 bases lining up with TRBD1. V lost 6 bases and J lost 2; bases outside the gene matches: 3. Germline values: CDR1 WSHSY, CDR2 SAAADI. The CDR3 is made up of 14 amino acids. The CDR3 DNA is TGCGCCAGCAGGGACAGGGGGTATCAAGAGACCCAGTACTTC. Translating gives CASRDRGYQETQYF.

J is TRBJ2-5 and V is TRBV19; 9 nucleotides agree with TRBD1. Germline loops: CDR1 LNHDA, CDR2 SQIVND (reference sequence). The J segment lost 4 bases and the V segment lost 3 bases, leaving 3 bases of the junction unmatched. CDR3 length: 14 amino acids. The CDR3 nucleotides are TGTGCCAGTAGTATGGGACAGGGAAGAGAGACCCAGTACTTC. This encodes CASSMGQGRETQYF.

In DNA form, the CDR3 reads TGTGCAAATTCGCGGTCAGCGGGAGATCTGTTCCGTACAGATACGCAGTATTTT. It translates to CANSRSAGDLFRTDTQYF. This chain connects TRBV30 to TRBJ2-3; 8 bases agree with TRBD2. CDR3 length: 18 amino acids. Germline lookup yields CDR1 GTSNPN and CDR2 SVGIG (reference sequence).

The chain joins TRBV2 to TRBJ2-7; TRBD2 might be the D (5 bases). Trimming removed 8 bases from V and 2 bases from J, with 16 bases in between. Germline V gene sequence: CDR1 SNHLY, CDR2 FYNNEI. The CDR3 sequence is 14 residues long. CDR3 nucleotides: TGTGCCAGCTGGTTTAAGGACTCCGCCTACGAGCAGTACTTC. Encoded protein: CASWFKDSAYEQYF.

The CDR3 region has the DNA TGTGCCAGCTCATACCGACCGGGACAGGGTATCACTGAAGCTTTCTTT. As protein: CASSYRPGQGITEAFF. V is TRBV18 and J is TRBJ1-1; TRBD1 matches at 9 bases. Trimming removed 5 bases from V and 4 bases from J; junction bases left unmatched: 11. The CDR3 is 16 amino acids. The germline V gene has CDR1 KGHSH and CDR2 LQKENI.

This chain links TRBV11-2 with TRBJ2-1; TRBD2 matches at 7 bases. V was pared by 3 bases and J by 6 bases, with 17 bases of the junction left unmatched. CDR3 length: 18 residues. Germline assignment: CDR1 SGHAT and CDR2 FQNNGV. The CDR3 DNA is TGTGCCAGCAGCTTTATCTCCGGGAGGTCTGCTATGATCAATGAGCAGTTCTTC. Protein product: CASSFISGRSAMINEQFF.

The V gene is TRBV27, the J gene TRBJ2-3, with 8 bases fitting TRBD2. The CDR3 length is 14 residues. V trimming: 5 bases; J trimming: 4 bases; junction bases outside the gene matches: 5. The germline V gene encodes CDR1 MNHEY and CDR2 SMNVEV (reference sequence). CDR3 sequence (DNA): TGTGCCAGCAGTCTGTTAGCGGGATCAGATACGCAGTATTTT. Translating gives CASSLLAGSDTQYF.

This chain links TRBV6-5 with TRBJ2-7, with D possibly TRBD1 on 5 matching bases. V dropped 6 bases and J dropped 3 bases, with 12 bases sitting between them. The CDR3 sequence is 13 residues long. Germline assignment: CDR1 MNHEY and CDR2 SVGAGI. The CDR3 is CASRRTRVYEQYF. The CDR3 DNA sequence: TGTGCCAGCAGAAGAACCAGGGTCTACGAGCAGTACTTC.

The J gene is TRBJ1-5, the V gene TRBV10-1, with 8 positions matching TRBD1. This CDR3 comprises 16 residues. Germline V gene data show CDR1 as WNHNN and CDR2 as SYGVQD (reference sequence). V dropped 6 bases and J dropped 4; count of bases not matched to a gene: 11. The chain's CDR3 is CASRPRPDRDNQPQHF. The CDR3 bases are TGCGCCAGCAGGCCCCGGCCGGACAGGGATAATCAGCCCCAGCATTTT.

The V gene is TRBV11-3, the J gene TRBJ2-3; tentatively, D is TRBD2 (6 bases). CDR3 length: 16 amino acids. V lost 1 base and J lost 4, with 15 bases in between. Germline V CDR1 and CDR2: SGHNT, YENEEA. CDR3: CASSLGLAAMADTQYF. Written as DNA, the CDR3 is TGTGCCAGCAGCTTAGGATTAGCGGCAATGGCAGATACGCAGTATTTT.

The V gene is TRBV27, the J gene TRBJ2-7, with D unclear. CDR1 MNHEY and CDR2 SMNVEV come from the germline V gene (reference sequence). V lost 2 bases and J lost 3, with 11 bases in between. CDR3 length equals 14 residues. CDR3 nucleotides: TGTGCCAGCAGTTTAAGCTTAGCCAGCTACGAGCAGTACTTC. As protein: CASSLSLASYEQYF.

The V gene is TRBV18, the J gene TRBJ2-7; a possible D gene is TRBD1 (5 bases). Germline V lookup: CDR1 KGHSH, CDR2 LQKENI. The CDR3 is 17 residues long. V was pared by 0 bases and J by 3 bases, with 18 bases between. The CDR3: CASSPPSGEDRFYEQYF. The CDR3 region has the DNA TGTGCCAGCTCACCACCATCCGGAGAAGACAGATTCTACGAGCAGTACTTC.

The chain employs TRBV15 and TRBJ1-5; possible D gene TRBD1, 6 bases. This CDR3 is built from 20 residues. Germline loops: CDR1 LNHNV, CDR2 YYDKDF (reference sequence). Trimming pared 5 bases from V and 4 bases from J, leaving 30 bases between. This CDR3 is CATSAPFGTSSSALNQPQHF. Written as DNA, the CDR3 is TGTGCCACCAGCGCTCCCTTCGGGACATCTTCCTCGGCCCTGAATCAGCCCCAGCATTTT.

The V gene is TRBV11-1, the J gene TRBJ1-2; D remains unclear. Trimming left V 0 bases short and J 8 bases short, with 7 bases between. The CDR3 runs 12 residues. Germline-derived CDR1 and CDR2 are SGHAT and FQDESV (reference sequence). CDR3: CASSLAREGYTF. CDR3 nucleotide sequence: TGTGCCAGCAGCTTAGCGCGTGAGGGCTACACCTTC.

The gene calls are TRBV27 and TRBJ2-3; 8 bases match TRBD2. This CDR3 comprises 16 residues. Germline loops: CDR1 MNHEY, CDR2 SMNVEV (reference sequence). V trimming: 3 bases; J trimming: 4 bases; junction bases outside the gene matches: 9. The CDR3 nucleotides read TGTGCCAGCAGTTTCTTAGCGGGACCCGCGGCAGATACGCAGTATTTT. Its translation is CASSFLAGPAADTQYF.

The V call is TRBV28, the J call TRBJ1-2; maybe TRBD1 (6 bases). Germline V CDR1 and CDR2: MDHEN, SYDVKM. Trimming cost V 2 bases and J 4 bases, with 11 bases left between them. The CDR3 runs to 14 residues. CDR3: CASSLGGGTYGYTF. The DNA for the CDR3 is TGTGCCAGCAGTTTAGGGGGCGGAACCTATGGCTACACCTTC.

V and J are TRBV6-6 and TRBJ2-3; D is perhaps TRBD1 (6 bases). V lost 0 bases to trimming and J lost 1 base, with 11 bases between them. CDR3 length: 16 residues. Germline V gene lookup returns CDR1 MNHNY and CDR2 SVGAGI (reference sequence). In DNA form, the CDR3 reads TGTGCCAGCAGTTACTCGAATAAGGGGGGCACAGATACGCAGTATTTT. Protein product: CASSYSNKGGTDTQYF.

This clone was picked up one time. The gene calls are TRBV9 and TRBJ2-3; D unresolved. V lost 2 bases, J lost 3 bases, and 13 bases lay in between. Germline V gives CDR1 SGDLS, CDR2 YYNGEE. There are 15 residues in the CDR3. CDR3 DNA sequence: TGTGCCAGCAGCGTCGGTGATAGTGTGACAGATACGCAGTATTTT. This codes for CASSVGDSVTDTQYF.

The J gene is TRBJ2-4, the V gene TRBV9; the match to TRBD1 covers 7 bases. The CDR3 has 13 amino acids. Unmatched junction bases numbered 4, after V lost 4 bases and J lost 6 bases. Germline V gives CDR1 SGDLS, CDR2 YYNGEE. CDR3 loop: CASSWDSPNIQYF. The CDR3 coding sequence is TGTGCCAGCAGCTGGGACAGCCCAAACATTCAGTACTTC.

The chain recombines TRBV4-2 with TRBJ1-1; no reliable D call. Germline loops: CDR1 LGHNA, CDR2 YNFKEQ. Trimming stripped 0 bases from V and 0 bases from J, with 8 bases between. The CDR3 runs to 15 residues. CDR3 in amino acids: CASSQDQRMNTEAFF. The CDR3 DNA follows: TGTGCCAGCAGCCAAGATCAGAGGATGAACACTGAAGCTTTCTTT.

V and J are TRBV5-1 and TRBJ1-1; the match to TRBD1 covers 8 bases. Per the germline V gene, CDR1 is SGHRS and CDR2 is YFSETQ. V trimming: 3 bases; J trimming: 5 bases; junction bases outside the gene matches: 9. The CDR3 is 15 residues long. The CDR3 region has the DNA TGCGCCAGCAGCTCCAAGGGACAGGTCGAAACTGAAGCTTTCTTT. Protein: CASSSKGQVETEAFF.

This chain uses TRBV7-9 with TRBJ2-3; D is possibly TRBD1 (6 bases). CDR1 and CDR2 from the germline V gene are SEHNR and FQNEAQ (reference sequence). This CDR3 contains 16 residues. V lost 3 bases and J lost 0, with 13 bases in between. Here the CDR3 DNA reads TGTGCCAGCAGCTTTTCGGGACACTCTAGCACAGATACGCAGTATTTT. It encodes CASSFSGHSSTDTQYF.

The chain is built from TRBV11-3 and TRBJ2-3; TRBD2 might be the D (6 bases). Germline CDR1 is SGHNT and CDR2 is YENEEA. V was pared by 1 base and J by 4 bases, with 15 bases between. CDR3 length: 16 residues. CDR3 residues: CASSLVSGGGSDTQYF. CDR3 nucleotide sequence: TGTGCCAGCAGCTTAGTCTCCGGGGGAGGATCAGATACGCAGTATTTT.

V gene TRBV5-4 combines with J gene TRBJ1-3; no clear D. CDR3 length: 15 residues. V shed 4 bases and J shed 0 bases, with 11 bases lying between them. Germline lookup yields CDR1 SGHNT and CDR2 YYREEE (reference sequence). CDR3 in DNA: TGTGCCAGCAGCCTTGACTTAAGCTCTGGAAACACCATATATTTT. Protein product: CASSLDLSSGNTIYF.